Each of the 5 T cell receptor beta chains below was sequenced from the same sample in a study of T cell repertoires in cytomegalovirus infection. These TCRs' antigens remain unknown. MiXCR was run by TCRdb on the reads, yielding one entry per CDR3 protein. Among 40,000 to 60,000 distinct CDR3 sequences listed, 20% to 25% were seen once. The specimen was CD8+ T cells from cultured PBMCs, collected from culture after CMV antigen stimulation. These receptors all stem from a human donor in good health (CMV status not recorded). Some clones in this sample may be carry-over from other donors' samples.

This clonotype was seen only a few times. The chain has TRBV7-2 and TRBJ2-3; TRBD2 matches 9 bases. Germline trimming cut 5 bases from V and 4 bases from J; bases unmatched to any gene: 7. This CDR3 spans 15 amino acids. From germline, CDR1 is SGHTA and CDR2 FQGNSA. The CDR3 loop is CASSPAAGGADTQYF. CDR3 DNA sequence: TGTGCCAGCAGCCCCGCAGCGGGAGGAGCAGATACGCAGTATTTT.

Only a few counts were recorded for this clonotype. V and J are TRBV4-3 and TRBJ2-2, with D possibly being TRBD2 (5 bases). V lost 5 bases to trimming and J lost 8 bases, with 15 bases between them. CDR3 length: 14 residues. The germline V gene has CDR1 LGHNA and CDR2 YSLEER. The CDR3 reads CASSDTRVGGELFF. CDR3 sequence (DNA): TGCGCCAGCAGCGATACGCGGGTAGGAGGGGAGCTGTTTTTT.

This clonotype was observed a handful of times. The CDR3 reads CASSSVRVAKNIQYF. CDR3 in DNA: TGTGCCAGCAGTTCGGTTCGGGTGGCCAAAAACATTCAGTACTTC. The V and J genes are TRBV27 and TRBJ2-4; unclear D gene. The germline V gene has CDR1 MNHEY and CDR2 SMNVEV (reference sequence). This CDR3 is 15 amino acids long. Trimming took 4 bases from V and 1 from J, leaving 11 bases between them.

The genes are TRBV7-8 and TRBJ2-1, with a possible D match to TRBD2 (5 bases). The CDR3 extends over 14 amino acids. Per the germline V gene, CDR1 is SGHVS and CDR2 is FQNEAQ. The V and J ends lost 0 bases and 6 bases respectively, with 9 bases between them. This CDR3 is CASSLAGERNEQFF. CDR3 DNA sequence: TGTGCCAGCAGCTTAGCGGGAGAGCGCAATGAGCAGTTCTTC. Full variable domain (remainder filled in from reference TRBV7-8 and TRBJ2-1): GAGVSQSPRYKVAKRGQDVALRCDPISGHVSLFWYQQALGQGPEFLTYFQNEAQLDKSGLPSDRFFAERPEGSVSTLKIQRTQQEDSAVYLCASSLAGERNEQFFGPGTRLTVL.

There are a few counts of this clonotype. CDR3 bases: TGCAGTGCCTCCGGGACTAGCGGGAGAGGAGGCACAGATACGCAGTATTTT. This gives the protein CSASGTSGRGGTDTQYF. The V and J genes are TRBV20-1 and TRBJ2-3; 14 nucleotides agree with TRBD2. The germline V gene has CDR1 DFQATT and CDR2 SNEGSKA (reference sequence). V gave up 6 bases and J gave up 1 base; unmatched junction bases: 9. The CDR3 totals 17 residues.